The rows below give T cell receptor beta chains drawn from one sample of a study of CD8+CD57+ T cells in acquired aplastic anemia. TCRdb re-analysed the reads in MiXCR, keeping a single row per CDR3 protein. The table records about half a million distinct CDR3 sequences, approximately 32% of them present only once. The sample comprised sorted CD4+, CD8+, or CD8+CD57+ T cells (not recorded which) from PBMCs. The receptors shown here come from a human donor with aplastic anemia. CDR3s include the opening cysteine and the closing phenylalanine or tryptophan. D genes are given only for firm matches. Some rows mark clone size as missing; the rest say once, few, many or name a class of expanded clone.

>NA|TRBD2|TRBV6-4|TRBJ2-5
TGTGCCAGCAGTGAGTCTAGCGGAGATCAAGAGACCCAGTACTTC
CASSESSGDQETQYF
>NA|NA|TRBV20-1|TRBJ2-3
TGCAGTGCTAGAGATGTAAAAGGCACAGATACGCAGTATTTT
CSARDVKGTDTQYF
>few|NA|TRBV2|TRBJ1-4
TGTGCCAGCAGTGCACAGGGACCAACAACTAATGAAAAACTGTTTTTT
CASSAQGPTTNEKLFF
>many|NA|TRBV7-3|TRBJ2-3
TGTGCCAGCAGCCAGGGACCCACAGATACGCAGTATTTT
CASSQGPTDTQYF
>NA|TRBD2|TRBV25-1|TRBJ2-2
TGTGCCAGCGCCAAACGCGGGGGGGCCTTCACCGGGGAGCTGTTTTTT
CASAKRGGAFTGELFF
>NA|NA|TRBV7-2|TRBJ1-1
TGTGCCAGCAGCTTAGTGGGAGAGCCGTTTAACACTGAAGCTTTCTTT
CASSLVGEPFNTEAFF
>few|NA|TRBV5-1|TRBJ1-3
TGCGCCAGCAGCTCGGACAGCTCTGGAAACACCATATATTTT
CASSSDSSGNTIYF
>many|TRBD1|TRBV7-2|TRBJ1-5
TGTGCCAGCAGCTTCGGGACAGGGGCTGGTCAGCCCCAGCATTTT
CASSFGTGAGQPQHF
>many|NA|TRBV7-8|TRBJ1-2
TGTGCCAGCAGCTTAGAGGATTCGCGGTCGGGCTACACCTTC
CASSLEDSRSGYTF
>few|NA|TRBV10-3|TRBJ1-5
TGTGCCAGCAGTTCGCAGCGGGGTCAGCCCCAGCATTTT
CASSSQRGQPQHF
>many|NA|TRBV7-9|TRBJ2-1
TGTGCCAGCAGCTCCCAGAACTACAATGAGCAGTTCTTC
CASSSQNYNEQFF
>NA|NA|TRBV30|TRBJ2-3
TGTGCCTGGAGTTTGGGGGATACAGATACGCAGTATTTT
CAWSLGDTDTQYF
>many|NA|TRBV20-1|TRBJ1-5
TGCAGTGCTATCGACAGACGACAAAATCAGCCCCAGCATTTT
CSAIDRRQNQPQHF
>NA|NA|TRBV10-3|TRBJ1-5
TGTGCCATCAGTGTAGACCCCAATCAGCCCCAGCATTTT
CAISVDPNQPQHF
>NA|TRBD1|TRBV2|TRBJ1-2
TGTGCCAGCAGTGACGGACAGGGTTATGGCTACACCTTC
CASSDGQGYGYTF
>once|NA|TRBV15|TRBJ2-1
TGTGCCACCAGCAGAGGGGACAAGTACAATGAGCAGTTCTTC
CATSRGDKYNEQFF
>few|TRBD1|TRBV5-5|TRBJ1-5
TGTGCCAGCAGCCAGGGACAGCCTAATCAGCCCCAGCATTTT
CASSQGQPNQPQHF
>many|NA|TRBV2|TRBJ1-1
TGTGCCAGCAGTGAAGCGCAGGCAGGAGAGATAGCTTTCTTT
CASSEAQAGEIAFF
>NA|TRBD1|TRBV3-1|TRBJ1-5
TGTGCCAGCAGCCAGGGACAGGGGAAGAATCAGCCCCAGCATTTT
CASSQGQGKNQPQHF
>NA|NA|TRBV4-1|TRBJ1-5
TGCGCCAGCAGCCAAGATTTACAGATAGGGCTTCATAGCAATCAGCCCCAGCATTTT
CASSQDLQIGLHSNQPQHF
>many|NA|TRBV20-1|TRBJ1-2
TGCAGTGCTAGAGATGCCGGACACGTCGGTAATGGCTACACCTTC
CSARDAGHVGNGYTF
>many|NA|TRBV10-3|TRBJ2-2
TGTGCCACCGCTATACAGGGTATGAACACCGGGGAGCTGTTTTTT
CATAIQGMNTGELFF
>many|NA|TRBV19|TRBJ1-5
TGTGCCAGTAGTATGGGCGCCGTGAACAATCAGCCCCAGCATTTT
CASSMGAVNNQPQHF
>NA|NA|TRBV12-3/TRBV12-4|TRBJ1-2
TGTGCCAGCAGATCCCGGGAGGGGAGCTCCCTCTTC
CASRSREGSSLF
>few|NA|TRBV20-1|TRBJ2-1
TGCAGTGCTAGTGGGCGGGCCTACAATGAGCAGTTCTTC
CSASGRAYNEQFF